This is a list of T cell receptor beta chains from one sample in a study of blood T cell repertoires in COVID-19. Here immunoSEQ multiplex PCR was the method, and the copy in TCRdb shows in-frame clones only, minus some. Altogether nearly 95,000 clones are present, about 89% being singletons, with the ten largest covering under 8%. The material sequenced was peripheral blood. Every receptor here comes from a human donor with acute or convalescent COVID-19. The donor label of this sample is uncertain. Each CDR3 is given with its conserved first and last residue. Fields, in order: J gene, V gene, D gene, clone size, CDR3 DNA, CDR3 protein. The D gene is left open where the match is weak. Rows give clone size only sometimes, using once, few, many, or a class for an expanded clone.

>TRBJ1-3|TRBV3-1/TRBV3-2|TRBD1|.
TGTGCCAGCAGCAAAATGGGGGGGACAGGGTACAACACCATATATTTT
CASSKMGGTGYNTIYF
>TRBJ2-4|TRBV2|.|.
TGTGCCAGCAGTGTGACGGGGGTCCTAAACATTCAGTACTTC
CASSVTGVLNIQYF
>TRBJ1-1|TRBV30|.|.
TGTGCCTGGACCAGGGGTCAGTTGAACACTGAAGCTTTCTTT
CAWTRGQLNTEAFF
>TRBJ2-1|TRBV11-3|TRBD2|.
TGTGCCAGCAGCTCACCTCAGGCGGCGGGGGTCAATGAGCAGTTCTTC
CASSSPQAAGVNEQFF
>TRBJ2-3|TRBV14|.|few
TGTGCCAGCAGCCATGGGCCAGATACGCAGTATTTT
CASSHGPDTQYF
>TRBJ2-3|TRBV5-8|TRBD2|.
TGTGCCAGCAGCTTATCCGGGACTAGCGGGGTACTGACAGATACGCAGTATTTT
CASSLSGTSGVLTDTQYF
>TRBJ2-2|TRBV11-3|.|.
TGTGCCAGCAGGCAGACGAACACCGGGGAGCTGTTTTTT
CASRQTNTGELFF
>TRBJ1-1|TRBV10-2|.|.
TGCGCCACTTCCGCGGGACTCCTCCCAAGCACTGAAGCTTTCTTT
CATSAGLLPSTEAFF
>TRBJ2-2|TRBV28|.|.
TGTGCCAGCAGTCTCAATCGACAGGCAAAGAGCACCGGGGAGCTGTTTTTT
CASSLNRQAKSTGELFF
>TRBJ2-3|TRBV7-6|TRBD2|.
TGTGCCAGCAGCCAGCGGGGGGGCGTCACAGATACGCAGTATTTT
CASSQRGGVTDTQYF
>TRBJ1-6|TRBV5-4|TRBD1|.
TGTGCCAGCAGCATGACAGGGTATAATTCACCCCTCCACTTT
CASSMTGYNSPLHF
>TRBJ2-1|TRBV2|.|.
TGTGCCAGCAGTGAAGAGAGGGAGAGGTCTGAGCAGTTCTTC
CASSEERERSEQFF
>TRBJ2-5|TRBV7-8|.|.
TGTGCCAGCAGCCCTTCCCTCTGGGGGGGGCAGCAAGAGACCCAGTACTTC
CASSPSLWGGQQETQYF
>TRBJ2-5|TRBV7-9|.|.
TGTGCCAGCAGCCCCGAACTGCGAGAGACCCAGTACTTC
CASSPELRETQYF
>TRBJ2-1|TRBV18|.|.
TGTGCCAGCTCACGTACACAGGCTAGCTCCTACAATGAGCAGTTCTTC
CASSRTQASSYNEQFF
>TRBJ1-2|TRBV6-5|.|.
TGTGCCAGCAGTTCCGGACTGAGAACTGGTGGCTACACCTTC
CASSSGLRTGGYTF
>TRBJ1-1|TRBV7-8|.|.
TGTGCCAGCAGCTTACTACGGCAGGGCTGGACTGAAGCTTTCTTT
CASSLLRQGWTEAFF
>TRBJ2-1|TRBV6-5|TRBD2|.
TGTGCCAGCAGTCGAAGCGGGGGGGGCTACAATGAGCAGTTCTTC
CASSRSGGGYNEQFF
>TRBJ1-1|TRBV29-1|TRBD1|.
TGCAGCGTTGAGCGGGACAGGATATCTAATGAAGCTTTCTTT
CSVERDRISNEAFF
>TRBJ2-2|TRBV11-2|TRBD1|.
TGTGCCAGCAGCCAAGCAGGGGGCCCCGGGGAGCTGTTTTTT
CASSQAGGPGELFF
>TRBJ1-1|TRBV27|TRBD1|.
TGTGCCAGCAGTCCCCACAGGGGGACGAACACTGAAGCTTTCTTT
CASSPHRGTNTEAFF
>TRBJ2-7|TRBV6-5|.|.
TGTGCCAGCAGTTACTCGAGCCAGAGGGCGGGCGAGCAGTACTTC
CASSYSSQRAGEQYF
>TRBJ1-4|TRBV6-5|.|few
TGTGCCAGCCTAGACTTGTACGGTGAAAAACTGTTTTTT
CASLDLYGEKLFF
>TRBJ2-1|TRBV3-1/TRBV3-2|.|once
TGTGCCAGCAGCGGGGGGACCAATGAGCAGTTCTTC
CASSGGTNEQFF
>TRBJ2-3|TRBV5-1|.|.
TGCGCCAGCAGCTTGGCCGAGGGTATGAATACGCAGTATTTT
CASSLAEGMNTQYF
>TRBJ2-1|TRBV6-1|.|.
TGTGCCAGCAGTGAAGTGGGGTCCAGGGGGGATGAGCAGTTCTTC
CASSEVGSRGDEQFF
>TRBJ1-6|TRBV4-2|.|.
TGTGCCAGCAGCCAAGTTAGGGGAGGGGAGAAATCCGGTTCACCCCTCCACTTT
CASSQVRGGEKSGSPLHF
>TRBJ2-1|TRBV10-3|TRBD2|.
TGTGCCGTCCGACTAGCGGGGGGTGAGCAGTTCTTC
CAVRLAGGEQFF
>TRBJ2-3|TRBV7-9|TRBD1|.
TGTGCCAGCAGCTCTACAGGGGGCTCGGCAGATACGCAGTATTTT
CASSSTGGSADTQYF
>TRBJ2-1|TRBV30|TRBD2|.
TGTGCCTGGACCCGGACTAGCAATGAGCAGTTCTTC
CAWTRTSNEQFF
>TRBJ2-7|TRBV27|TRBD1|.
TGTGCCAGCAAAATCGGACAGGGGCGTAGCTACGAGCAGTACTTC
CASKIGQGRSYEQYF
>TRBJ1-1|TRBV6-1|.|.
TGTGCCAGCAGTGAAGCGGGGGGGATCACTGAAGCTTTCTTT
CASSEAGGITEAFF
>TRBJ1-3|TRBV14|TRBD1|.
TGTGCCAGCAGCCAAAGCTACGGACAGGGTAATCGGGGAAACACCATATATTTT
CASSQSYGQGNRGNTIYF
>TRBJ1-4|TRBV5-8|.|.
TGTGCCAGCAGCCTGGGGTACAGAAGTAATGAAAAACTGTTTTTT
CASSLGYRSNEKLFF